The entry below gives a single T cell receptor beta chain sequence along with its context. The antigen it recognizes is unknown. The input lacks base qualities; no much larger clone sits a single base away. These data belong to a study of blood T cell repertoires in COVID-19 (TCRdb year 2020). About the study as a whole: Collaborator samples came from the United States, Italy and Spain and covered acute and convalescent phases of COVID-19. The prospective study material was composed of cDNA or gDNA derived from T cells, B-cell-depleted T cells, or PBMCs. The dataset comprised deeply sampled blood TCRbeta repertoires from subjects exposed to, actively infected with, or recovered from COVID-19. The repertoires were made available in a free public database intended to serve as a resource for research on the immune response to SARS-CoV-2. The samples were drawn from two sources: the first 160 participants of the ongoing ImmuneRACE study, and 1,000 to 1,500 subjects contributed by 6 global collaborators. Sample metadata almost always included a de-identified subject ID, COVID-19 status, age in years and sex. Where available, HLA class I and class II types were taken from metadata supplied by the sample provider and were not determined by assay-based typing.

Study-level results and caveats: How much clinical and demographic metadata was included differed by source and by participant, and the metadata was provided uncurated.

Taken from the germline V gene (reference sequence), the CDR1 and CDR2 loops are LNHDA and SQIVND. The trim is 3 bases for V and 7 bases for J, with a gap of 12 bases between the germline ends. Reading from cysteine to phenylalanine, the CDR3 counts 13 amino acids. The kept DNA is CDR3 alone, 39 bases in frame from the first base. TCRbeta CDR3 regions were amplified from genomic DNA by means of the immunoSEQ Assay, a bias-controlled multiplex PCR. In the source study's methods: Nucleated cell counts per sample were estimated from amplification of reference gene primers within the assay. To quantify the absolute abundance of each unique TCRbeta CDR3 rearrangement, sequence reads were collapsed and filtered. For each sample, productive Simpson clonality was calculated as the square root of Simpson's diversity index across productive rearrangements. TCRdb holds this immuneACCESS table with in-frame rearrangements only. Some clones are missing; in checked studies, unresolved V genes explain under half, and the rest has no known cause. That table supplies the V and J calls and clone size; D and trimming were determined from the DNA. The sample profile shows approximately 260,000 clones; 85% to 90% of them were found once. The ten largest clones represent 3.5% to 4.5% of the sample.

Collaborating institutions collected whole blood in K2EDTA tubes following their own protocols. For TCRbeta analysis, collaborators shipped samples in one of three forms: frozen whole blood, isolated PBMCs, or DNA extracted from either of those sample types. Material for sequencing was peripheral blood. The V and J segments used are TRBV19 and TRBJ1-2; 6 matching bases give a weak D call of TRBD1. The TCR comes from a woman between 40 and 55 years old with acute or convalescent COVID-19. The sequenced DNA: TGTGCCAGTAGTATGCGGGGGCCTGGTGGCTACACCTTC. Its translation is CASSMRGPGGYTF.